A selection of T cell receptor beta chains follows, all from one sample in a study of cytomegalovirus exposure and HLA in healthy donors. This table comes from immunoSEQ multiplex PCR, and its TCRdb copy is limited to in-frame clones, with some not included. The repertoire holds about 220,000 clones, 85% to 90% seen once, with roughly 2.8% in the top ten. Sequences were obtained from PBMCs. These receptors were taken from a woman under 30 in good health and CMV-seronegative. CDR3s include the opening cysteine and the closing phenylalanine or tryptophan. D genes are given only for firm matches. The size of a clone is reported for some rows only, either as once, few or many, or as a class for expanded clones.

>TRBV7-9|.|TRBJ1-5|.
TGTGCCAGCAGCTTAAAGGGGTTCGATCAGCCCCAGCATTTT
CASSLKGFDQPQHF
>TRBV27|.|TRBJ2-7|.
TGTGCCAGCAATGGACTTCCCGGCGAGCAGTACTTC
CASNGLPGEQYF
>TRBV28|.|TRBJ2-4|.
TGTGCCAGCAGTTTGGTTGACAGAGTAGCCAAAAACATTCAGTACTTC
CASSLVDRVAKNIQYF
>TRBV11-2|.|TRBJ2-3|.
TGTGCCAGCAGCTTAGCGGGAAGCACAGATACGCAGTATTTT
CASSLAGSTDTQYF
>TRBV15|.|TRBJ1-1|.
TGTGCCACCAGCAGAGGCAATAGGCGGAATGGAGCTTTCTTT
CATSRGNRRNGAFF
>TRBV10-3|.|TRBJ1-2|.
TGTGCCATCAGTGGACAGAACTATGGCTACACCTTC
CAISGQNYGYTF
>TRBV7-2|.|TRBJ2-4|TRBD2
TGTGCCAGCAGCCGAAGCGGGACCGACAAAAACATTCAGTACTTC
CASSRSGTDKNIQYF
>TRBV12-5|.|TRBJ2-3|TRBD2
TGTGCTAGTGGTCAAGGACTAGCGGGAGTATCAGATACGCAGTATTTT
CASGQGLAGVSDTQYF
>TRBV2|few|TRBJ2-7|.
TGTGCCAGCAGTCCGACCGGGAGCACCTACGAGCAGTACTTC
CASSPTGSTYEQYF
>TRBV6-1|.|TRBJ2-7|.
TGTGCCAGCAGTGGCTTCTTACCCGGGGGTGAGCAGTACTTC
CASSGFLPGGEQYF
>TRBV27|.|TRBJ2-2|.
TGTGCCAGCAGCCGGGACTGGCCCAACACCGGGGAGCTGTTTTTT
CASSRDWPNTGELFF
>TRBV20-1|.|TRBJ2-4|TRBD1
TGCAGTGCTAAGGACAGGGCCATTCAGTACTTC
CSAKDRAIQYF
>TRBV7-9|.|TRBJ2-2|TRBD2
TGTGCCAGCAGCTTCCCGACTAGCGGGGTGAACACCGGGGAGCTGTTTTTT
CASSFPTSGVNTGELFF
>TRBV9|.|TRBJ1-2|.
TGTGCCAGCAGCGTAGGTTTAACAGGGAACTATGGCTACACCTTC
CASSVGLTGNYGYTF
>TRBV6-6|.|TRBJ2-1|TRBD2
TGTGCCAGCAGCCGCCGGACTAGCCTAGCCTACAATGAGCAGTTCTTC
CASSRRTSLAYNEQFF
>TRBV18|.|TRBJ2-1|TRBD2
TGTGCCAGCTCACCTTTTCTACTAGCGGATTCGCACAATGAGCAGTTCTTC
CASSPFLLADSHNEQFF